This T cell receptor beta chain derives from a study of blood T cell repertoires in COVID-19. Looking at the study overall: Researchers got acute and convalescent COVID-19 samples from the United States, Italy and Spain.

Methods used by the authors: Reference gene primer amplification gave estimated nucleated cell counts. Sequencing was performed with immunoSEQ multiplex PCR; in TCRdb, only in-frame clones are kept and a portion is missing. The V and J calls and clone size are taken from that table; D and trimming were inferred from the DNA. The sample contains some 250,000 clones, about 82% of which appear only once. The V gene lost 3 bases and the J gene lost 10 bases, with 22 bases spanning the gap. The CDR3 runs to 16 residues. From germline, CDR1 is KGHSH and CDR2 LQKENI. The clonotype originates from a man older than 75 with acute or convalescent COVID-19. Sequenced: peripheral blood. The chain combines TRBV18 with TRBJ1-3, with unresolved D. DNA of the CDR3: TGTGCCAGCTCACCTAGGTCAGCAGACTCTCTAATGACCATATATTTT. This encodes CASSPRSADSLMTIYF.